This T cell receptor beta chain was identified in a study of CD8 T cells in Susac syndrome. The patients serving as multiple sclerosis controls were treatment-naive. They had stable or active relapsing-remitting disease and fulfilled revised McDonald criteria. CDR1 is LGHNA and CDR2 is YNFKEQ in the germline V gene. There are 16 residues in the CDR3. The V gene lost 4 bases and the J gene lost 1 base, with 13 bases spanning the gap. With random hexamers, reverse transcription was performed on about 0.5 to 1 ug of RNA. TCRdb used MiXCR to reprocess the immunoSEQ multiplex PCR reads, holding one entry per CDR3 protein. The data show 150,000 to 180,000 distinct CDR3 sequences, roughly 96% seen once.

Sequencing used CD8+ T cells from PBMCs. The sequence was collected from a human donor with multiple sclerosis. The chain employs TRBV4-2 and TRBJ2-2; D unclear. CDR3 coding DNA: TGTGCCAGCAGCCCCCAGACTTGGGGGAACACCGGGGAGCTGTTTTTT. Its translation is CASSPQTWGNTGELFF.